This T cell receptor beta chain was observed in a study of cytomegalovirus exposure and HLA in healthy donors. Whole-study results and caveats: One variant, a missense change in DCLRE1C, was linked in a later analysis to TCR beta V- and J-gene trimming. Earlier analysis looked at TCR beta V segments, and most were productive about 90% or about 30% of the time. Some V segments could not be told apart, so they were left out, TRBV6-2 and TRBV6-3 among them.

About this clone: Its antigen is as yet unknown.

Primers: 60 Vbeta forward and 13 Jbeta reverse. The method was immunoSEQ multiplex PCR; TCRdb's version includes in-frame clones alone and lacks a portion of them. The repertoire holds 110,000 or so clones, with 65% to 85% as singletons. The length of the CDR3 is 12 residues. V was pared by 5 bases and J by 4 bases, with 8 bases between. Germline V gene data show CDR1 as SGHAT and CDR2 as FQNNGV. The sample taken for sequencing was PBMCs. This sequence joins TRBV11-2 and TRBJ1-2; maybe TRBD1 (6 bases). The clonotype was recovered from a middle-aged woman in good health and CMV-seropositive. The CDR3 loop reads CASSRGAYGYTF. CDR3 DNA: TGTGCCAGCAGCCGGGGGGCCTATGGCTACACCTTC.